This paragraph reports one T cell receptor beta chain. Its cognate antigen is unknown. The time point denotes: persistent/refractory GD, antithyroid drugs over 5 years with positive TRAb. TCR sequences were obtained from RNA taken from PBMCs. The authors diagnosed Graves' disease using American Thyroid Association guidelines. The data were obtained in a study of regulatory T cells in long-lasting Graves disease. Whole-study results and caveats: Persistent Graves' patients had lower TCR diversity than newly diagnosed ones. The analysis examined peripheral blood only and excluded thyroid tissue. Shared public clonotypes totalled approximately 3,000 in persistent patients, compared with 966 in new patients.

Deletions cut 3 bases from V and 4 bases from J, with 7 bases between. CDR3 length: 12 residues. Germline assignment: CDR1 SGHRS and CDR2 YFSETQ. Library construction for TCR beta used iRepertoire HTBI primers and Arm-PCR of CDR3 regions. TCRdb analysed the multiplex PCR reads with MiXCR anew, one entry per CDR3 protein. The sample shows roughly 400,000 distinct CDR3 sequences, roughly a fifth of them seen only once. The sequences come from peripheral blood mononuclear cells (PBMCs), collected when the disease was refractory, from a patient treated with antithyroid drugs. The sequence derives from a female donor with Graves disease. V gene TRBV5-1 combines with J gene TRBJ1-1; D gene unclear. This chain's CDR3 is CASSSEGTEAFF. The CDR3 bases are TGCGCCAGCAGCTCCGAAGGCACTGAAGCTTTCTTT.